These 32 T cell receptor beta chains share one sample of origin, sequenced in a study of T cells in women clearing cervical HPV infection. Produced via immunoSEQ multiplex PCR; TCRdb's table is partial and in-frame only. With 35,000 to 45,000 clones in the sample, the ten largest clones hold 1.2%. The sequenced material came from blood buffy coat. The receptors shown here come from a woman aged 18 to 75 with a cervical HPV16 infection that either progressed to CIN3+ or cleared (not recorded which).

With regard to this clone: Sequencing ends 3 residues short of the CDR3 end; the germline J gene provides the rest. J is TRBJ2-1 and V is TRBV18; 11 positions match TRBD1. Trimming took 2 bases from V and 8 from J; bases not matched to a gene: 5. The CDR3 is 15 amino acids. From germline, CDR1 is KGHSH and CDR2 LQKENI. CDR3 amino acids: CASSPGTGGSHEQFF. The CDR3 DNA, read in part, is TGTGCCAGCTCACCAGGGACAGGGGGTAGCCATGAG.

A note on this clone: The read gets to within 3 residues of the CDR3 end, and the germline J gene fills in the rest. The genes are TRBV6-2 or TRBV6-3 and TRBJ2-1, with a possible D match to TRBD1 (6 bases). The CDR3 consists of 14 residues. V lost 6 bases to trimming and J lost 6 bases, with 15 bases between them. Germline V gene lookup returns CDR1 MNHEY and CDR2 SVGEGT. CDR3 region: CASSPPGRGNEQFF. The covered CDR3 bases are TGTGCCAGCAGCCCCCCGGGCAGGGGCAATGAG.

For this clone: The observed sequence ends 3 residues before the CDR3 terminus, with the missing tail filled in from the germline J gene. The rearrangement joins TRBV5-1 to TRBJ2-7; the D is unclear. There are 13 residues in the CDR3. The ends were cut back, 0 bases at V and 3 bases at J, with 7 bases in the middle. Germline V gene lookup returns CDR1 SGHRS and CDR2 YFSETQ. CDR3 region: CASSLGPNYEQYF. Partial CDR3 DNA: TGCGCCAGCAGCTTGGGTCCAAACTACGAG.

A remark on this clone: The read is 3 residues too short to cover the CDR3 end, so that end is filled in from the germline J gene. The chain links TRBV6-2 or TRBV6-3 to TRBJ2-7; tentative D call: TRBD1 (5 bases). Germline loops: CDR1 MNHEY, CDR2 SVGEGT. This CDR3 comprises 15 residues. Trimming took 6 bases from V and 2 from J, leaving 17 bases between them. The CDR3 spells CASRQHRRRAYEQYF. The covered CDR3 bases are TGTGCCAGCAGGCAACACAGGAGACGCGCCTACGAG.

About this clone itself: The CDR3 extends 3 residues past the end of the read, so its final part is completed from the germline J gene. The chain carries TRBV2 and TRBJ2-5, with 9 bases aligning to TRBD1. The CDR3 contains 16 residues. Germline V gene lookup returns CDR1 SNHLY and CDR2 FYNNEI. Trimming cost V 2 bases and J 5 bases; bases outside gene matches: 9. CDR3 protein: CASSEPGQGKGETQYF. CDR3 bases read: TGTGCCAGCAGTGAACCGGGACAGGGAAAAGGGGAGACC.

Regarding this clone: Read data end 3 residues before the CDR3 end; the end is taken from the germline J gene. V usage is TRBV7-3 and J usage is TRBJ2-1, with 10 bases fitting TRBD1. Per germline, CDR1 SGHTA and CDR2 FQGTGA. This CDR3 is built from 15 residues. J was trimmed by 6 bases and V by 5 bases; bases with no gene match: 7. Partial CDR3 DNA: TGTGCCAGCAGCCCGCCGGGACAGGGGTTCAATGAG. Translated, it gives CASSPPGQGFNE. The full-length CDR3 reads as CASSPPGQGFNEQFF.

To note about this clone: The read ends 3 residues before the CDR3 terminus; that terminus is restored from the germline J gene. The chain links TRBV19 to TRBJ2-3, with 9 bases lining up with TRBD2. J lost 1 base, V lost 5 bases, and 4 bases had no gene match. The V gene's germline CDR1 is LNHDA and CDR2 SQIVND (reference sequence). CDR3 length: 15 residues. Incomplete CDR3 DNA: TGTGCCAGTAGTGTGACTAGCGGACGCACAGATACG. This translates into CASSVTSGRTDT. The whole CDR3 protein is CASSVTSGRTDTQYF. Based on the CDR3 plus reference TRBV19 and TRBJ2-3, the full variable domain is DGGITQSPKYLFRKEGQNVTLSCEQNLNHDAMYWYRQDPGQGLRLIYYSQIVNDFQKGDIAEGYSVSREKKESFPLTVTSAQKNPTAFYLCASSVTSGRTDTQYFGPGTRLTVL.

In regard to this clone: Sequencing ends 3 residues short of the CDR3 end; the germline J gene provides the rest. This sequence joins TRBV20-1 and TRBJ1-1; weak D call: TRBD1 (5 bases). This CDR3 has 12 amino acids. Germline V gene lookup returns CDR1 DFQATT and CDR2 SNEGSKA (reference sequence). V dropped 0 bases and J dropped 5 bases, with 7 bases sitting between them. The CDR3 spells CSAREGGTEAFF. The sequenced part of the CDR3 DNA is TGCAGTGCTAGAGAGGGGGGGACTGAA.

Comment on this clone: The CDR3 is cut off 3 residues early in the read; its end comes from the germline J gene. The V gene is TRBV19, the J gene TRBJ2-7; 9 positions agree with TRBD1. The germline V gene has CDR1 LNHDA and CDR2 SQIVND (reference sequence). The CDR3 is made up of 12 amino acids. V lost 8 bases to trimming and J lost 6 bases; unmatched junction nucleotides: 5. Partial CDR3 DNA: TGTGCCAGTCGCCAACAGGGGGCCGAG. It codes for CASRQQGAE. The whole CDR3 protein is CASRQQGAEQYF.

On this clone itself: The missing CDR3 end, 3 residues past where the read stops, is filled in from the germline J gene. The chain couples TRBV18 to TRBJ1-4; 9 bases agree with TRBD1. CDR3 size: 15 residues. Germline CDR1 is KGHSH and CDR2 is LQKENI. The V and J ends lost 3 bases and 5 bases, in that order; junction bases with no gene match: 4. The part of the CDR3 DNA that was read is TGTGCCAGCTCACCCGGGACAGGGCCAAATGAAAAA. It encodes CASSPGTGPNEK. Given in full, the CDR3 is CASSPGTGPNEKLFF.

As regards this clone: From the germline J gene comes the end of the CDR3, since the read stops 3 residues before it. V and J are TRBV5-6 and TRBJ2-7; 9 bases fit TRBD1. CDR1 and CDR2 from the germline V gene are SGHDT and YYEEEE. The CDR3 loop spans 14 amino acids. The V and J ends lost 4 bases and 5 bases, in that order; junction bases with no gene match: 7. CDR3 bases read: TGTGCCAGCAGCAAGGACAGGGGAAAGAACGAG. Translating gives CASSKDRGKNE. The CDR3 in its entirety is CASSKDRGKNEQYF.

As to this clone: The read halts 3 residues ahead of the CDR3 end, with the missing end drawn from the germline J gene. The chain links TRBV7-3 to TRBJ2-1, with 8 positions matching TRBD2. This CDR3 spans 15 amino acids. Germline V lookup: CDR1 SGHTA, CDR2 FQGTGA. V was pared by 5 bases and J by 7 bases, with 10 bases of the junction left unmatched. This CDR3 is CASSLTGTSNNEQFF. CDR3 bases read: TGTGCCAGCAGCCTGACCGGGACTAGTAATAATGAG.

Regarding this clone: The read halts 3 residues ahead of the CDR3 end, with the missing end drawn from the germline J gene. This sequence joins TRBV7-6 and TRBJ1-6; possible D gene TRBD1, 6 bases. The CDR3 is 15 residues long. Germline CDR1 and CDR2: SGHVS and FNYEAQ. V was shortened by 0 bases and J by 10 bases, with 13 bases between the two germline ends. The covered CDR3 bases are TGTGCCAGCAGCTTAGCGAAACAGGGTTGGTCACCC. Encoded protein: CASSLAKQGWSP. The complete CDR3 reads CASSLAKQGWSPLHF.

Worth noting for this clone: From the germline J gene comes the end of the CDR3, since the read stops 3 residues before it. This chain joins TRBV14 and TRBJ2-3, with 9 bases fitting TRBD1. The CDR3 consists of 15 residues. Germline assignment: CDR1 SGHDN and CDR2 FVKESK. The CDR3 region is CASSLDRGPQETQYF. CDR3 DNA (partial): TGTGCCAGCAGCTTGGACAGGGGCCCCCAAGAGACG.

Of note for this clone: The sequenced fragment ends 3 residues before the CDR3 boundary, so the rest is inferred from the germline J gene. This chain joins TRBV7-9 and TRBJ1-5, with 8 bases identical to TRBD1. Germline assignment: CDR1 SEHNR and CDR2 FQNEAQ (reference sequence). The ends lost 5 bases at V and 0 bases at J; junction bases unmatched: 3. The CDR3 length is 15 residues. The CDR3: CASSPGQVSNQPQHF. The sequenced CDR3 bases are TGTGCCAGCAGCCCGGGACAGGTTAGCAATCAGCCC.

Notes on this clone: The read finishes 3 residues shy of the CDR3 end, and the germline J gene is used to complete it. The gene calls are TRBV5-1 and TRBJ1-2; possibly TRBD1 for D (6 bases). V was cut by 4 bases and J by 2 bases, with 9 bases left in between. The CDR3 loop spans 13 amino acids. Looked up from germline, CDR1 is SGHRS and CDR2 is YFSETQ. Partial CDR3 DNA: TGCGCCAGCAGCCAGGACAGCAACTATGGC. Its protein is CASSQDSNYG. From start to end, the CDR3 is CASSQDSNYGYTF.

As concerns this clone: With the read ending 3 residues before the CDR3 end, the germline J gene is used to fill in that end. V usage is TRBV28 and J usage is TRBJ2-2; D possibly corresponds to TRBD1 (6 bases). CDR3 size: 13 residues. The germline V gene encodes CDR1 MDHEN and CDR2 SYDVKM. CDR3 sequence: CANPRGSNEKLFF. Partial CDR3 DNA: TGTGCCAACCCTAGGGGGTCTAATGAAAAG.

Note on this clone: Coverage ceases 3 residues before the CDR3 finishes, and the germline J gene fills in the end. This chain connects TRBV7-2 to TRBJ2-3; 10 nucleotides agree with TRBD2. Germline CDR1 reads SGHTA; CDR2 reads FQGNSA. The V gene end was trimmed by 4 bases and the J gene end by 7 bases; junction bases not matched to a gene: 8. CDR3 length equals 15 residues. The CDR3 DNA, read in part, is TGTGCCAGCAGCTCCCTAGCGGGAGACACGTATACG. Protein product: CASSSLAGDTYT. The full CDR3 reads CASSSLAGDTYTQYF.

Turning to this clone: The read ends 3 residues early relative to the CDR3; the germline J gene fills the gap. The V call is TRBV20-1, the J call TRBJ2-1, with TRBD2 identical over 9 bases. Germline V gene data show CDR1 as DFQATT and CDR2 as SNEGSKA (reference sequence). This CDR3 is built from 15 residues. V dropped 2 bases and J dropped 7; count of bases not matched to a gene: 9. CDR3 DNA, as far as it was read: TGCAGTGCTAGAAAATCGGGACTAGCAGGGAATGAG. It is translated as CSARKSGLAGNE. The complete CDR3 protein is CSARKSGLAGNEQFF.

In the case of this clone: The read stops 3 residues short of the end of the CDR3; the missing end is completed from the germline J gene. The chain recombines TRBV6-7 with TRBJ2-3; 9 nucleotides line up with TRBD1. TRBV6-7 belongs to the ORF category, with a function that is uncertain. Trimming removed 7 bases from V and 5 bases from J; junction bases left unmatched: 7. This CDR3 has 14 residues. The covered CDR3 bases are TGTGCCAGCAATATGGGACAGGGCGGAGATACG. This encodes CASNMGQGGDT. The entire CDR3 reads CASNMGQGGDTQYF.

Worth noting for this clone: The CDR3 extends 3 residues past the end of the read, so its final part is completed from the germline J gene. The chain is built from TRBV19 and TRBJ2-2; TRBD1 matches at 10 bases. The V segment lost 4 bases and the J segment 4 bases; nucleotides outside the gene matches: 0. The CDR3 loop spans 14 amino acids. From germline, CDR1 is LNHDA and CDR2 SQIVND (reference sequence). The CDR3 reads CASSRDRGTGELFF. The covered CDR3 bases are TGTGCCAGTAGTAGGGACAGGGGCACCGGGGAG.

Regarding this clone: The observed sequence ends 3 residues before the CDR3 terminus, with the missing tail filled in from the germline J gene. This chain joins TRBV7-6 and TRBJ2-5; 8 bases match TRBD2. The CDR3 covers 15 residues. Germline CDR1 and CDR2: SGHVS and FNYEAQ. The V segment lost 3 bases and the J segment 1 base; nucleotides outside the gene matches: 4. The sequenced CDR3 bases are TGTGCCAGCAGCTTGGGTAGCGGGATCCAAGAGACC. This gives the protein CASSLGSGIQET. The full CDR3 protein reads CASSLGSGIQETQYF.

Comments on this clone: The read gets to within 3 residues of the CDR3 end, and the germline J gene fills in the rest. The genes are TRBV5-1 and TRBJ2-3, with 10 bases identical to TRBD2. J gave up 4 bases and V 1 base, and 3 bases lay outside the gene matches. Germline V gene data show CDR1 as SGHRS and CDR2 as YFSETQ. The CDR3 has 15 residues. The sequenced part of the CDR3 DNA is TGCGCCAGCAGCTTGCGTCTAGCGGGGGCAGATACG. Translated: CASSLRLAGADT. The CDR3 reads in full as CASSLRLAGADTQYF.

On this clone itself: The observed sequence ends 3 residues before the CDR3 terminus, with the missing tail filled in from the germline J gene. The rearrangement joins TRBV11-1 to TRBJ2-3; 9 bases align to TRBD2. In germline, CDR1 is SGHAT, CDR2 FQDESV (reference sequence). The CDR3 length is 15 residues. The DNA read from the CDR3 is TGTGCCAGCAGCTTAGGAGGGGTAGCGGGAGCGACG. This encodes CASSLGGVAGAT. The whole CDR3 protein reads CASSLGGVAGATQYF. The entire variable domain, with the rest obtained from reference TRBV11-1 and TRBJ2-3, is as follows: EAEVAQSPRYKITEKSQAVAFWCDPISGHATLYWYRQILGQGPELLVQFQDESVVDDSQLPKDRFSAERLKGVDSTLKIQPAELGDSAMYLCASSLGGVAGATQYFGPGTRLTVL.

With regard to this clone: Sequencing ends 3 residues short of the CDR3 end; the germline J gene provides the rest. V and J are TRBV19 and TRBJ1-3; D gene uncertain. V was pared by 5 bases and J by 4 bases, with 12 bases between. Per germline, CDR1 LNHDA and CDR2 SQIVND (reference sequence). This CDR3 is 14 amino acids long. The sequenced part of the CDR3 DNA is TGTGCCAGTAGTCCGGCGGTCACGGGAAACACC. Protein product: CASSPAVTGNT. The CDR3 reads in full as CASSPAVTGNTIYF.

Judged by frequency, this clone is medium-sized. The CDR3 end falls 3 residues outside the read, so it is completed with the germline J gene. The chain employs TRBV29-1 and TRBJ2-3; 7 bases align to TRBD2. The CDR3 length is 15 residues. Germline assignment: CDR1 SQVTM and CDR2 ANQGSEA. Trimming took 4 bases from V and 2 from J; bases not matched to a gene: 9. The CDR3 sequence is CSVALASGPTDTQYF. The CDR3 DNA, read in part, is TGCAGCGTTGCTTTGGCTAGCGGACCCACAGATACG.

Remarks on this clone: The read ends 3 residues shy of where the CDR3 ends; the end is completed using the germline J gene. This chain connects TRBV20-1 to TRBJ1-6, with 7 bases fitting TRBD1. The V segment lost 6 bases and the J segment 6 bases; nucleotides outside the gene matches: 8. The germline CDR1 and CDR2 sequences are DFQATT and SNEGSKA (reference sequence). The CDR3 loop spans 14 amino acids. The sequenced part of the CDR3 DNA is TGCAGTGCACTTCGACAGGGCCCTAATTCACCC. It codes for CSALRQGPNSP. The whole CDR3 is CSALRQGPNSPLHF.

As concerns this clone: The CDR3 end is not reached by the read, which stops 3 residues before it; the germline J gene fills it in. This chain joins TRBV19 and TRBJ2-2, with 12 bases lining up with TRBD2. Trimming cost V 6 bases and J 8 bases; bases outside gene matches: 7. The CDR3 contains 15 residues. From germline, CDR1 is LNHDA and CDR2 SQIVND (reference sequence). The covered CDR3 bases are TGTGCCAGTAGAACCCCCGGGACTAGCGGGGGGGAG. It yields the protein CASRTPGTSGGE. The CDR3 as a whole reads CASRTPGTSGGELFF. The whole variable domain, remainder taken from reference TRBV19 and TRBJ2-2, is DGGITQSPKYLFRKEGQNVTLSCEQNLNHDAMYWYRQDPGQGLRLIYYSQIVNDFQKGDIAEGYSVSREKKESFPLTVTSAQKNPTAFYLCASRTPGTSGGELFFGEGSRLTVL.

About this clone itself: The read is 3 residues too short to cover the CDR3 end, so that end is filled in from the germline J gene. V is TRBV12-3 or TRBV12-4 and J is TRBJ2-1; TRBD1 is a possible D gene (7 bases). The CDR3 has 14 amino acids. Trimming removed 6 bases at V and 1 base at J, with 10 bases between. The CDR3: CASSPGGSYNEQFF. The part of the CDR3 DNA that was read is TGTGCCAGCAGCCCAGGGGGGTCCTACAATGAG.

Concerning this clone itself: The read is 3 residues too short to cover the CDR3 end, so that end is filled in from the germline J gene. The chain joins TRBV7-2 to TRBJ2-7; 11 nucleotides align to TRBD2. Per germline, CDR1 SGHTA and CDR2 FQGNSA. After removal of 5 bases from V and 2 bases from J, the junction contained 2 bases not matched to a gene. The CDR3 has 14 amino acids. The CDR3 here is CASSVLAGAYEQYF. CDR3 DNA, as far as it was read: TGTGCCAGCAGCGTACTAGCGGGAGCCTACGAG.

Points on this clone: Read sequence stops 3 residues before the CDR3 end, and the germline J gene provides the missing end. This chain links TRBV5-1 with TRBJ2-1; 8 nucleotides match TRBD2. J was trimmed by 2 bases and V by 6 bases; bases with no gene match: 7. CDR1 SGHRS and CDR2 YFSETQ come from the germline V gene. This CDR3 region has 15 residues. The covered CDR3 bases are TGCGCCAGCACCCGCGGGGGGTCGCCCTACAATGAG. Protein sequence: CASTRGGSPYNE. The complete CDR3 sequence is CASTRGGSPYNEQFF.

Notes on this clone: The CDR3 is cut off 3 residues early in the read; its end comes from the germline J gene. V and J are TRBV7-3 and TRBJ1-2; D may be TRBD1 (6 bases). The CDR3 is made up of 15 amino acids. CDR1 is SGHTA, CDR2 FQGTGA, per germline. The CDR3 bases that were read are TGTGCCAGCAGCCCCAGTAGCGGGGGACAAGAGACC. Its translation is CASSPSSGGQET. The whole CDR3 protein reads CASSPSSGGQETYTF.